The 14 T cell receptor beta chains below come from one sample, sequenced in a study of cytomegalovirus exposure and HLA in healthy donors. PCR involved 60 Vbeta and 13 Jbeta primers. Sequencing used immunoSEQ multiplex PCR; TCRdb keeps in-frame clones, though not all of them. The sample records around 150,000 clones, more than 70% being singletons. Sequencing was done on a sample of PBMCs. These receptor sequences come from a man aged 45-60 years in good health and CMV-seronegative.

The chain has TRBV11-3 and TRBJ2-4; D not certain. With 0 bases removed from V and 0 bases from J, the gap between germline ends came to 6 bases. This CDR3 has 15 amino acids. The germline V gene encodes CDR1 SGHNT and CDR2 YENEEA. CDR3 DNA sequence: TGTGCCAGCAGCTTAGATCCCGGAGCCAAAAACATTCAGTACTTC. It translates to CASSLDPGAKNIQYF.

CDR3 protein: CASRGLAGRSEQYF. Here the CDR3 DNA reads TGTGCCAGCAGGGGACTAGCGGGACGGAGCGAGCAGTACTTC. The chain uses TRBV2 and TRBJ2-7; 13 nucleotides line up with TRBD2. V dropped 6 bases and J dropped 6; count of bases not matched to a gene: 5. The CDR3 consists of 14 residues. Germline V gene lookup returns CDR1 SNHLY and CDR2 FYNNEI.

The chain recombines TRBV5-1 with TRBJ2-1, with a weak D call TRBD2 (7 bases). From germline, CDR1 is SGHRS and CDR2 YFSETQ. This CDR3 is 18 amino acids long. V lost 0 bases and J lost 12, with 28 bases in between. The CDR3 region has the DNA TGCGCCAGCAGCTTGGCCTCCACCTCGACTAGCTCGCCCAGGGGGCAGTTCTTC. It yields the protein CASSLASTSTSSPRGQFF.

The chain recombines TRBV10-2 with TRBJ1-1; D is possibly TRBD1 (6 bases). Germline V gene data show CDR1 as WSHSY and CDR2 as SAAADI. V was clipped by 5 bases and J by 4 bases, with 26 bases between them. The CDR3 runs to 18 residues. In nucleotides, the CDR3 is TGCGCCAGCAGTTTCTCTCCAGGGGCGACGGTGACGGGCACTGAAGCTTTCTTT. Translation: CASSFSPGATVTGTEAFF.

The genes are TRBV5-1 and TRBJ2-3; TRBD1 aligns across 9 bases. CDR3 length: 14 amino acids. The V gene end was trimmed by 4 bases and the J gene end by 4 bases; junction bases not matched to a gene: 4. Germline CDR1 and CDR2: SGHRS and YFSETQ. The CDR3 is CASSRDRDPDTQYF. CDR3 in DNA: TGCGCCAGCAGCCGGGACAGGGACCCAGATACGCAGTATTTT.

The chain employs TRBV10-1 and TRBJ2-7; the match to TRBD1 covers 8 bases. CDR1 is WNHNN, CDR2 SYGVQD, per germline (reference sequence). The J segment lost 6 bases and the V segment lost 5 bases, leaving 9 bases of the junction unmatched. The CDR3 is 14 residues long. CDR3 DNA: TGCGCCAGCAGTCAATATAGACAGGGGTTCGAGCAGTACTTC. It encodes CASSQYRQGFEQYF.

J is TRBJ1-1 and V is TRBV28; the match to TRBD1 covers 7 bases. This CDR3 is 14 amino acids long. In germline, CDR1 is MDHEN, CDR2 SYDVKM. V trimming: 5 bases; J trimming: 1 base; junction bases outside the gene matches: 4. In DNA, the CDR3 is TGTGCCAGCAGTCCGGGACAGAGGAACACTGAAGCTTTCTTT. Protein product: CASSPGQRNTEAFF. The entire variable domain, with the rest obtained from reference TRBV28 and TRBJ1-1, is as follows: DVKVTQSSRYLVKRTGEKVFLECVQDMDHENMFWYRQDPGLGLRLIYFSYDVKMKEKGDIPEGYSVSREKKERFSLILESASTNQTSMYLCASSPGQRNTEAFFGQGTRLTVV.

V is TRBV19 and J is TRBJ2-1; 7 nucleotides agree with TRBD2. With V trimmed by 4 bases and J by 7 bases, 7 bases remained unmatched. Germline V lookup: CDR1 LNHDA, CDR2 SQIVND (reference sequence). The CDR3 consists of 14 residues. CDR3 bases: TGTGCCAGTAGTACCGGGACTAAGAAAAATGAGCAGTTCTTC. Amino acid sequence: CASSTGTKKNEQFF.

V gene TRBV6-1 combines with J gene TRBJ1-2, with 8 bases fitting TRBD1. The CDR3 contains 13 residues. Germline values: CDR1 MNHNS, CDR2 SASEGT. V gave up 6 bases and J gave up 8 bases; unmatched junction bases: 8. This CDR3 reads CASSRDRGGGYTF. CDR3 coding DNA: TGTGCCAGCAGCCGCGACAGGGGAGGAGGCTACACCTTC.

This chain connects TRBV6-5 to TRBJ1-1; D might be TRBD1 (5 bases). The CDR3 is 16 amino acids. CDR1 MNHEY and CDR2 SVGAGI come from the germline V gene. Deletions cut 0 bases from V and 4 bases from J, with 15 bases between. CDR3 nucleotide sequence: TGTGCCAGCAGTTACTCGGCTTCAGGGAGGATCACTGAAGCTTTCTTT. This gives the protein CASSYSASGRITEAFF.

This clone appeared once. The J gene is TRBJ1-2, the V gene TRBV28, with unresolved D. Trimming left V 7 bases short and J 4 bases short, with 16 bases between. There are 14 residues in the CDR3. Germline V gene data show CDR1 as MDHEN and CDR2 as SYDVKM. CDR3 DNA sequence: TGTGCCAGCATTTCCCGTTTACTTCGCTATGGCTACACCTTC. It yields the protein CASISRLLRYGYTF.

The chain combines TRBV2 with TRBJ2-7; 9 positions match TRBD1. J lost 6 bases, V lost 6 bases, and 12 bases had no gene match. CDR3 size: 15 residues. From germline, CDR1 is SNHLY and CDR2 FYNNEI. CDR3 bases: TGTGCCAGCAGCGATCGGGACAGGGCTAATGTCGAGCAGTACTTC. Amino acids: CASSDRDRANVEQYF.

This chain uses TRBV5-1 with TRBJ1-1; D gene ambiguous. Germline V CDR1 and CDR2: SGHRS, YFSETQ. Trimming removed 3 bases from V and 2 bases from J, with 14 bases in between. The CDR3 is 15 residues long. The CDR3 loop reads CASSSVVGGNTEAFF. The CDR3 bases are TGCGCCAGCAGCTCCGTAGTCGGAGGTAACACTGAAGCTTTCTTT.

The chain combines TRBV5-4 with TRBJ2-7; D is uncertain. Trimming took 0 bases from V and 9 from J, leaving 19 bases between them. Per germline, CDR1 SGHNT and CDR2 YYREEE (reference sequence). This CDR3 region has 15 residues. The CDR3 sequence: CASSLEMPPLSAQYF. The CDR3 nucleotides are TGTGCCAGCAGCTTGGAGATGCCTCCCCTAAGCGCGCAGTACTTC.